One and the same sample provided the 13 T cell receptor beta chains below, sequenced in a study of cytomegalovirus exposure and HLA in healthy donors. A multiplex PCR was run with 60 Vbeta primers and 13 Jbeta primers. TCRdb's table, derived via immunoSEQ multiplex PCR, lists solely in-frame clones and lacks some. The sample holds around 180,000 clones; over 70% are singletons and the top ten take 6% to 7.5%. Sequencing was carried out using PBMCs. All receptors derive from a man aged 30 to 39 in good health and CMV-seropositive.

The chain couples TRBV2 to TRBJ2-3, with TRBD2 matching 8 bases. Germline loops: CDR1 SNHLY, CDR2 FYNNEI. CDR3 length: 14 residues. V was pared by 4 bases and J by 4 bases, with 4 bases of the junction left unmatched. The DNA of the CDR3 is TGTGCCAGCAGTGGGACTAGCCGGGCAGATACGCAGTATTTT. As protein: CASSGTSRADTQYF.

The V and J genes are TRBV10-2 and TRBJ2-3; 16 bases line up with TRBD2. The CDR3 has 17 residues. In germline, CDR1 is WSHSY, CDR2 SAAADI. J lost 3 bases, V lost 7 bases, and 7 bases had no gene match. CDR3 sequence reads: CASTLGLAGGPTDTQYF. The CDR3 DNA is TGCGCCAGCACCCTGGGACTAGCGGGGGGGCCAACAGATACGCAGTATTTT.

The genes are TRBV11-2 and TRBJ2-2, with 9 bases fitting TRBD2. Losses at the gene ends were 1 base for V and 3 bases for J; bases not matched to a gene: 3. The CDR3 covers 16 residues. Per the germline V gene, CDR1 is SGHAT and CDR2 is FQNNGV. In DNA, the CDR3 is TGTGCCAGCAGCTTAGCTAGCGGGGCGTACACCGGGGAGCTGTTTTTT. Translating it yields CASSLASGAYTGELFF.

The CDR3 nucleotides are TGTGCCAGTAGCGACCCGGGAGGGCCTGGGACCGGGGAGCTGTTTTTT. It translates to CASSDPGGPGTGELFF. The chain uses TRBV19 and TRBJ2-2; 8 bases agree with TRBD2. The length of the CDR3 is 16 residues. The ends lost 6 bases at V and 5 bases at J; junction bases unmatched: 11. Germline V gives CDR1 LNHDA, CDR2 SQIVND (reference sequence).

This clone has just one count. The chain has TRBV27 and TRBJ2-6; 9 bases align to TRBD2. V lost 0 bases, J lost 13 bases, and 1 base stayed unmatched. This CDR3 comprises 13 residues. Germline-derived CDR1 and CDR2 are MNHEY and SMNVEV (reference sequence). The CDR3 here is CASSLSGLAVLTF. As DNA, the CDR3 is TGTGCCAGCAGTTTATCGGGACTAGCTGTCCTGACTTTC.

The gene calls are TRBV7-6 and TRBJ2-7, with D possibly TRBD2 on 7 matching bases. The germline CDR1 and CDR2 sequences are SGHVS and FNYEAQ. The CDR3 consists of 14 residues. V lost 5 bases and J 6 bases, leaving 17 bases between the germline ends. The CDR3 sequence is CASSRGGGSIEQYF. The CDR3 region has the DNA TGTGCCAGCAGCCGCGGGGGCGGGAGCATCGAGCAGTACTTC.

The J gene is TRBJ1-2, the V gene TRBV18, with a possible D match to TRBD1 (6 bases). From germline, CDR1 is KGHSH and CDR2 LQKENI. Deletions cut 0 bases from V and 3 bases from J, with 8 bases between. The CDR3 has 14 amino acids. CDR3 sequence: CASSPPDSYYGYTF. Written as DNA, the CDR3 is TGTGCCAGCTCACCACCGGACAGCTACTATGGCTACACCTTC.

This clone was counted between two and nine times. The gene calls are TRBV2 and TRBJ1-4; 9 bases fit TRBD1. The CDR3 consists of 13 residues. From germline, CDR1 is SNHLY and CDR2 FYNNEI. The junction had 2 bases not matched to a gene; V was cut back by 6 bases and J by 6 bases. CDR3 DNA sequence: TGTGCCAGCAGGAGGGACAGGGATGAAAAACTGTTTTTT. It yields the protein CASRRDRDEKLFF.

The chain joins TRBV19 to TRBJ1-6; D possibly corresponds to TRBD1 (6 bases). This CDR3 spans 14 amino acids. The V gene lost 7 bases and the J gene lost 3 bases, with 10 bases spanning the gap. Germline V gene data show CDR1 as LNHDA and CDR2 as SQIVND (reference sequence). This CDR3 is CASKTGDYNSPLHF. CDR3 nucleotides: TGTGCCAGTAAGACAGGAGACTATAATTCACCCCTCCACTTT.

The chain joins TRBV11-3 to TRBJ2-5, with 12 nucleotides matching TRBD2. Germline loops: CDR1 SGHNT, CDR2 YENEEA. The junction had 5 bases not matched to a gene; V was cut back by 5 bases and J by 1 base. The CDR3 runs 16 residues. The CDR3 nucleotides read TGTGCCAGCAGCACCCGGACTAGCGGGACCCAAGAGACCCAGTACTTC. Its protein product is CASSTRTSGTQETQYF.

This chain links TRBV29-1 with TRBJ1-1; D not resolved. CDR3 length equals 10 residues. Trimming took off 0 bases at V and 10 bases at J, with 6 bases between the two ends. Germline CDR1 is SQVTM and CDR2 is ANQGSEA. The DNA of the CDR3 is TGCAGCGTTGAAGATCACAGAGCTTTCTTT. Protein: CSVEDHRAFF.

The chain uses TRBV30 and TRBJ2-2; no reliable D call. The CDR3 has 14 residues. Trimming took off 0 bases at V and 7 bases at J, with 12 bases between the two ends. CDR1 and CDR2 (germline): GTSNPN, SVGIG (reference sequence). CDR3 amino acids: CAWSVSRSIGELFF. The DNA for the CDR3 is TGTGCCTGGAGTGTAAGCAGGTCCATCGGGGAGCTGTTTTTT.

This chain joins TRBV11-2 and TRBJ2-7; 14 positions agree with TRBD2. Trimming cost V 5 bases and J 3 bases; bases outside gene matches: 3. There are 15 residues in the CDR3. Germline values: CDR1 SGHAT, CDR2 FQNNGV. The CDR3 nucleotides are TGTGCCAGCAGCCAAGGACTAGCGGGGGGCTACGAGCAGTACTTC. Translated: CASSQGLAGGYEQYF.